Listed here are 27 T cell receptor beta chains from one sample, sequenced in a study of T cell responses to AZD1222 COVID-19 vaccine. Clones were sequenced by immunoSEQ multiplex PCR, and TCRdb holds only the in-frame ones, with some missing. The data contain 85,000 to 120,000 clones, around 90% of them seen just once; the ten biggest clones take up roughly 8%. Sequences were derived from peripheral blood, sampled 28 days after the second AZD1222 dose. These receptors were obtained from an adult who received the AZD1222 COVID-19 vaccine.

The chain recombines TRBV4-1 with TRBJ1-5; no definite D call. The CDR3 spans 16 residues. Germline values: CDR1 MGHRA, CDR2 YSYEKL. V was shortened by 1 base and J by 2 bases, with 12 bases between the two germline ends. CDR3 sequence (DNA): TGCGCCAGCAGCCAAGGAGGCTCAGGCGGCAATCAGCCCCAGCATTTT. This translates into CASSQGGSGGNQPQHF.

Note on this clone: At one end, the junction sequence differs from germline, possibly due to a read error. This same CDR3 is encoded by further DNA sequences in the sample. The gene calls are TRBV7-9 and TRBJ1-2; D not certain. From germline, CDR1 is SEHNR and CDR2 FQNEAQ (reference sequence). The CDR3 contains 15 residues. The CDR3 reads CASSLAGGPPAGYTF. CDR3 coding DNA: TGTGCCAGCAGCTTAGCGGGCGGCCCTCCTGCTGGCTACACCTTT.

The V and J genes are TRBV5-6 and TRBJ1-1; TRBD1 is a possible D gene (6 bases). CDR1 is SGHDT, CDR2 YYEEEE, per germline. The CDR3 spans 12 residues. Trimming removed 7 bases from V and 6 bases from J, with 13 bases in between. The CDR3 protein is CASALRTAEAFF. The CDR3 nucleotides read TGTGCCAGCGCCCTGAGGACAGCTGAAGCTTTCTTT.

The chain links TRBV15 to TRBJ1-2, with a tentative D call TRBD1 (6 bases). CDR1 and CDR2 (germline): LNHNV, YYDKDF (reference sequence). The ends were cut back, 9 bases at V and 4 bases at J, with 15 bases in the middle. The CDR3 length is 13 residues. The CDR3 spells CATGAGQGYGYTF. The CDR3, as DNA: TGTGCCACGGGGGCGGGGCAGGGCTATGGCTACACCTTC.

This clone is a singleton in its sample. The rearrangement joins TRBV5-5 to TRBJ1-2; 7 nucleotides align to TRBD1. The CDR3 consists of 14 residues. The V and J ends lost 4 bases and 2 bases, in that order; junction bases with no gene match: 5. Looked up from germline, CDR1 is SGHKS and CDR2 is YYEKEE (reference sequence). The CDR3 bases are TGTGCCAGCAGCGCCACGGGACAGAACTATGGCTACACCTTC. This sequence encodes CASSATGQNYGYTF.

The chain uses TRBV11-2 and TRBJ2-5; D unclear. The V and J ends lost 3 bases and 4 bases respectively, with 3 bases between them. There are 11 residues in the CDR3. Germline CDR1 SGHAT, CDR2 FQNNGV. Written as DNA, the CDR3 is TGTGCCAGCAGCTTGGCAGAGACCCAGTACTTC. It is translated as CASSLAETQYF.

This clone came up a few times. The chain is built from TRBV7-8 and TRBJ1-1, with 9 bases aligning to TRBD1. CDR1 and CDR2 (germline): SGHVS, FQNEAQ. The CDR3 is 14 residues long. With 5 bases clipped from V and 3 bases from J, the junction kept 4 bases outside the gene matches. The CDR3 sequence is CASSPGQGHTEAFF. DNA of the CDR3: TGTGCCAGCAGCCCAGGACAGGGGCACACTGAAGCTTTCTTT.

The chain combines TRBV7-6 with TRBJ1-6; D may be TRBD1 (5 bases). Germline assignment: CDR1 SGHVS and CDR2 FNYEAQ. Deletions cut 3 bases from V and 3 bases from J, with 12 bases between. The CDR3 is 16 residues long. CDR3 in DNA: TGTGCCAGCAGCTTGGGACCAGACAACTATAATTCACCCCTCCACTTT. Residues: CASSLGPDNYNSPLHF. Based on the CDR3 plus reference TRBV7-6 and TRBJ1-6, the full variable domain is GAGVSQSPRYKVTKRGQDVALRCDPISGHVSLYWYRQALGQGPEFLTYFNYEAQQDKSGLPNDRFSAERPEGSISTLTIQRTEQRDSAMYRCASSLGPDNYNSPLHFGNGTRLTVT.

Remarks on this clone: Other nucleotide sequences in the sample specify the same CDR3. The chain carries TRBV6-5 and TRBJ1-1, with D maybe TRBD1 (5 bases). The CDR3 contains 13 residues. From germline, CDR1 is MNHEY and CDR2 SVGAGI. Trimming removed 0 bases from V and 4 bases from J, with 6 bases in between. CDR3 sequence: CASSYSGGTEAFF. The CDR3 bases are TGTGCCAGCAGTTACTCGGGGGGCACTGAAGCTTTCTTT.

This rearrangement joins TRBV10-3 to TRBJ2-7, with 8 bases lining up with TRBD1. Unmatched junction bases numbered 5, after V lost 6 bases and J lost 4 bases. Germline CDR1 ENHRY, CDR2 SYGVKD. The CDR3 is 13 amino acids. The CDR3 region is CAIRGQERYEQYF. The CDR3 DNA reads TGTGCCATCAGGGGACAGGAGCGGTACGAGCAGTACTTC.

The genes are TRBV5-8 and TRBJ1-1; D unclear. CDR3 length: 13 residues. Germline V lookup: CDR1 SGHTS, CDR2 YDEGEE. Trimming stripped 4 bases from V and 11 bases from J, with 18 bases between. The CDR3 region has the DNA TGTGCCAGCAGCCCGACCCGGGCATGGGCCGCTTTCTTT. The encoded protein is CASSPTRAWAAFF. The full variable domain, its missing parts supplied by reference TRBV5-8 and TRBJ1-1, is EAGVTQSPTHLIKTRGQQATLRCSPISGHTSVYWYQQALGLGLQFLLWYDEGEERNRGNFPPRFSGRQFPNYSSELNVNALELEDSALYLCASSPTRAWAAFFGQGTRLTVV.

In this sample, this clone turned up once. The chain is built from TRBV20-1 and TRBJ1-2; possibly TRBD1 for D (5 bases). V lost 3 bases, J lost 4 bases, and 15 bases lay in between. Germline V gene lookup returns CDR1 DFQATT and CDR2 SNEGSKA (reference sequence). CDR3 length equals 14 residues. This CDR3 is CSASGGAQGYGYTF. The CDR3 DNA reads TGCAGTGCTAGTGGAGGGGCGCAGGGCTATGGCTACACCTTC.

The chain is built from TRBV2 and TRBJ1-2; D is unclear. The germline gives CDR1 SNHLY, CDR2 FYNNEI. The CDR3 length is 12 residues. Trimming removed 6 bases at V and 3 bases at J, with 8 bases between. The CDR3 protein is CASRQTDYGYTF. The CDR3 DNA sequence: TGTGCCAGCAGGCAGACGGACTATGGCTACACCTTC. Drawing the rest from reference TRBV2 and TRBJ1-2, the complete variable domain is EPEVTQTPSHQVTQMGQEVILRCVPISNHLYFYWYRQILGQKVEFLVSFYNNEISEKSEIFDDQFSVERPDGSNFTLKIRSTKLEDSAMYFCASRQTDYGYTFGSGTRLTVV.

The chain carries TRBV9 and TRBJ1-5; 10 bases align to TRBD1. CDR1 is SGDLS, CDR2 YYNGEE, per germline. V shed 5 bases, J shed 1 base, and the junction held 18 bases outside the gene matches. This CDR3 region has 20 residues. CDR3 bases: TGTGCCAGCAGTCCTCATAGGACAGGGGGAATTGGTGGGAGCAATCAGCCCCAGCATTTT. It yields the protein CASSPHRTGGIGGSNQPQHF.

The gene calls are TRBV3-1 (or the pseudogene TRBV3-2) and TRBJ2-7, with 12 positions matching TRBD2. V trimming: 1 base; J trimming: 6 bases; junction bases outside the gene matches: 7. The CDR3 extends over 16 amino acids. CDR1 is LGHDT, CDR2 YNNKEL, per germline (reference sequence). The CDR3 nucleotides are TGTGCCAGCAGCCAAGGGCCTAGCGGGGGGGCTGGCGAGCAGTACTTC. Protein sequence: CASSQGPSGGAGEQYF.

The chain joins TRBV19 to TRBJ2-4, with D possibly matching TRBD2 (5 bases). V lost 5 bases, J lost 0 bases, and 8 bases lay in between. The CDR3 extends over 14 amino acids. CDR1 and CDR2 from the germline V gene are LNHDA and SQIVND (reference sequence). CDR3 nucleotides: TGTGCCAGTAGTGACCGGGGAGCCAAAAACATTCAGTACTTC. Amino acid sequence: CASSDRGAKNIQYF.

This chain uses TRBV9 with TRBJ2-3; TRBD2 matches 9 bases. Losses at the gene ends were 0 bases for V and 4 bases for J; bases not matched to a gene: 6. CDR1 is SGDLS and CDR2 is YYNGEE in the germline V gene. The CDR3 consists of 16 residues. This chain's CDR3 is CASSVATGLASDTQYF. The CDR3 DNA sequence: TGTGCCAGCAGCGTAGCTACAGGACTAGCGTCAGATACGCAGTATTTT. Full variable domain (outside the CDR3, taken from reference TRBV9 and TRBJ2-3): DSGVTQTPKHLITATGQRVTLRCSPRSGDLSVYWYQQSLDQGLQFLIQYYNGEERAKGNILERFSAQQFPDLHSELNLSSLELGDSALYFCASSVATGLASDTQYFGPGTRLTVL.

This clone was seen once. The CDR3 spells CSVTDRGPPYEQYF. The DNA of the CDR3 is TGCAGCGTCACGGACAGGGGGCCCCCCTACGAGCAGTACTTC. J is TRBJ2-7 and V is TRBV29-1; 11 bases match TRBD1. Germline V gene sequence: CDR1 SQVTM, CDR2 ANQGSEA. Losses at the gene ends were 6 bases for V and 2 bases for J; bases not matched to a gene: 6. This CDR3 has 14 amino acids.

The chain links TRBV30 to TRBJ2-2, with no clear D. The V end was cut by 2 bases, the J end by 3 bases, with 10 bases between. The germline V gene encodes CDR1 GTSNPN and CDR2 SVGIG (reference sequence). The CDR3 runs 14 residues. The CDR3 bases are TGTGCCTGGAGTTATGATGGGTACACCGGGGAGCTGTTTTTT. Amino acids: CAWSYDGYTGELFF. Together with reference TRBV30 and TRBJ2-2, the CDR3 gives the full variable domain: SQTIHQWPATLVQPVGSPLSLECTVEGTSNPNLYWYRQAAGRGLQLLFYSVGIGQISSEVPQNLSASRPQDRQFILSSKKLLLSDSGFYLCAWSYDGYTGELFFGEGSRLTVL.

The chain has TRBV4-3 and TRBJ1-2; possibly TRBD1 for D (5 bases). The CDR3 extends over 14 amino acids. The V and J ends lost 1 base and 3 bases respectively, with 9 bases between them. Germline V gene lookup returns CDR1 LGHNA and CDR2 YSLEER. The chain's CDR3 is CASSQGGDDYGYTF. CDR3 sequence (DNA): TGCGCCAGCAGCCAAGGAGGGGATGACTATGGCTACACCTTC.

The genes are TRBV21-1 and TRBJ1-5; the table names TRBD1, a call not compared with the DNA. TRBV21-1 is a recognized pseudogene. This CDR3 is 16 amino acids long. The CDR3 region is CASSSTDRDGNQPQHF. CDR3 DNA sequence: TGTGCCAGCAGCAGTACTGACAGGGACGGCAATCAGCCCCAGCATTTT.

The CDR3 loop is CASSWGQAAAFF. For the CDR3, the DNA is TGTGCCAGCAGCTGGGGACAGGCGGCGGCTTTCTTT. The V and J genes are TRBV5-4 and TRBJ1-1; TRBD1 aligns across 8 bases. V lost 3 bases to trimming and J lost 11 bases; unmatched junction nucleotides: 6. The CDR3 sequence is 12 residues long. CDR1 and CDR2 (germline): SGHNT, YYREEE (reference sequence).

The chain joins TRBV5-8 to TRBJ1-2, with D perhaps matching TRBD1 (5 bases). Germline V gives CDR1 SGHTS, CDR2 YDEGEE. This CDR3 contains 15 residues. The V gene lost 1 base and the J gene lost 0 bases, with 10 bases spanning the gap. In nucleotides, the CDR3 is TGTGCCAGCAGCTTGCAGGGCTGGACTAACTATGGCTACACCTTC. Protein sequence: CASSLQGWTNYGYTF.

This chain uses TRBV5-4 with TRBJ2-7, with 9 positions matching TRBD1. There are 15 residues in the CDR3. V lost 3 bases to trimming and J lost 7 bases; unmatched junction nucleotides: 11. CDR1 is SGHNT and CDR2 is YYREEE in the germline V gene (reference sequence). The CDR3 sequence is CASSSGTGPLREQYF. In DNA form, the CDR3 reads TGTGCCAGCAGCTCCGGGACAGGGCCTCTTCGGGAGCAGTACTTC.

This chain uses TRBV4-3 with TRBJ1-1; D is unresolved. Germline assignment: CDR1 LGHNA and CDR2 YSLEER. Deletions cut 0 bases from V and 4 bases from J, with 12 bases between. The CDR3 consists of 15 residues. Here the CDR3 DNA reads TGCGCCAGCAGCCAAGATCAGGCCTATAGCACTGAAGCTTTCTTT. It is translated as CASSQDQAYSTEAFF.

The chain couples TRBV2 to TRBJ1-1; D is uncertain. V lost 5 bases and J 0 bases, leaving 10 bases between the germline ends. CDR1 SNHLY and CDR2 FYNNEI come from the germline V gene. The length of the CDR3 is 14 residues. The chain's CDR3 is CASSSKIMNTEAFF. The CDR3 nucleotides read TGTGCCAGCAGTTCTAAGATTATGAACACTGAAGCTTTCTTT.

This sequence joins TRBV7-9 and TRBJ2-7, with a tentative D call TRBD1 (5 bases). Germline CDR1 is SEHNR and CDR2 is FQNEAQ (reference sequence). The CDR3 spans 13 residues. Trimming removed 0 bases at V and 7 bases at J, with 10 bases between. The CDR3, as DNA: TGTGCCAGCAGCTTAGCAGGGGCAGGGGAGCAGTACTTC. Protein product: CASSLAGAGEQYF.